This TCR beta chain was documented in a study of blood T cell repertoires in COVID-19. Background on the study: Collection of acute and convalescent COVID-19 samples took place in the United States, Italy and Spain.

Clones were read by immunoSEQ multiplex PCR, and TCRdb kept only the in-frame ones, dropping some. The data contain roughly 300,000 clones, 85% to 90% of them seen just once; the ten biggest clones take up less than 11%. Germline CDR1 is SGHTA and CDR2 is FQGNSA. The CDR3 has 12 residues. Trimming cost V 3 bases and J 9 bases; bases outside gene matches: 1. Cohort assignment relied on participant-reported clinical history. The receptor was derived from a woman between 18 and 29 years old who had recovered from COVID-19. V usage is TRBV7-2 and J usage is TRBJ2-1, with 8 bases matching TRBD1. Sequencing was performed on PBMCs or T cells enriched from blood (not recorded which). CDR3 coding DNA: TGTGCCAGCAGCTTCAGGGGGCTTGAGCAGTTCTTC. Protein: CASSFRGLEQFF.